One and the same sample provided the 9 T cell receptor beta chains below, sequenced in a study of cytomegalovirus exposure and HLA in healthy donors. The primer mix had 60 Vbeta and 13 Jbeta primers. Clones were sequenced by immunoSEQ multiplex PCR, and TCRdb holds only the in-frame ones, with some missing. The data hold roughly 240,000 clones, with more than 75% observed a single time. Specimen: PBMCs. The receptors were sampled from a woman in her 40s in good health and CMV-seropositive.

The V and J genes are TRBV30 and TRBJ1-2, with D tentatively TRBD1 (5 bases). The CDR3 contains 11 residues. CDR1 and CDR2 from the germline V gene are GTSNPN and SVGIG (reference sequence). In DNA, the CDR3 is TGTGCTGACAGTTCGGGCCATGGCTACACCTTC. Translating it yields CADSSGHGYTF.

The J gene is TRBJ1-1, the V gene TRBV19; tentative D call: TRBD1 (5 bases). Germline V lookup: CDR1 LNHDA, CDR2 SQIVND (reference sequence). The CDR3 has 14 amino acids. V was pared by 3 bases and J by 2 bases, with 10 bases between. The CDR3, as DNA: TGTGCCAGTAGTATCGGACACCGCAACACTGAAGCTTTCTTT. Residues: CASSIGHRNTEAFF. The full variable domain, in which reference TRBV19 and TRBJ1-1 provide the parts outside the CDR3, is DGGITQSPKYLFRKEGQNVTLSCEQNLNHDAMYWYRQDPGQGLRLIYYSQIVNDFQKGDIAEGYSVSREKKESFPLTVTSAQKNPTAFYLCASSIGHRNTEAFFGQGTRLTVV.

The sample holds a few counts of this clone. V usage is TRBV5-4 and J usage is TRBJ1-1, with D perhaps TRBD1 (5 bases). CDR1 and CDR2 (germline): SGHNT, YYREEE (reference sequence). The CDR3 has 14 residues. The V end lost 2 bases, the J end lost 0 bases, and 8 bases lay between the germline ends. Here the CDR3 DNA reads TGTGCCAGCAGCTTAGGACACCTGAACACTGAAGCTTTCTTT. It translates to CASSLGHLNTEAFF.

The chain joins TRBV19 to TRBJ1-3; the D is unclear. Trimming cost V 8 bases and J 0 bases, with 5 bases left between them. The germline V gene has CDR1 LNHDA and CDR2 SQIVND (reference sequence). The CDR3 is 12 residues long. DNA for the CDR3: TGTGCCAGTCTCCGCTCTGGAAACACCATATATTTT. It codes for CASLRSGNTIYF.

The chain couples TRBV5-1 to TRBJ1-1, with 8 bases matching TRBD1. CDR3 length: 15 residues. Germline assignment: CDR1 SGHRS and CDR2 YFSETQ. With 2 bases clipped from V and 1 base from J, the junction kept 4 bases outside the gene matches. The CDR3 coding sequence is TGCGCCAGCAGCTTAAGACAGGGGACGAACACTGAAGCTTTCTTT. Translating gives CASSLRQGTNTEAFF.

The CDR3 bases are TGTGCCTGGAAGACAGGGGCCGGAAACACCATATATTTT. Translating it yields CAWKTGAGNTIYF. The chain employs TRBV30 and TRBJ1-3; 8 bases agree with TRBD1. The V and J ends lost 4 bases and 4 bases, in that order; junction bases with no gene match: 3. This CDR3 has 13 amino acids. The germline gives CDR1 GTSNPN, CDR2 SVGIG (reference sequence). Complete variable domain (other parts from reference TRBV30 and TRBJ1-3): SQTIHQWPATLVQPVGSPLSLECTVEGTSNPNLYWYRQAAGRGLQLLFYSVGIGQISSEVPQNLSASRPQDRQFILSSKKLLLSDSGFYLCAWKTGAGNTIYFGEGSWLTVV.

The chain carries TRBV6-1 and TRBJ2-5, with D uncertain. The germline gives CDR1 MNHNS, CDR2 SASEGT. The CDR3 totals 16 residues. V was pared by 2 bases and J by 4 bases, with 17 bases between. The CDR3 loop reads CASSEMVSTARETQYF. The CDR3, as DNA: TGTGCCAGCAGTGAAATGGTCAGTACAGCCCGAGAGACCCAGTACTTC.

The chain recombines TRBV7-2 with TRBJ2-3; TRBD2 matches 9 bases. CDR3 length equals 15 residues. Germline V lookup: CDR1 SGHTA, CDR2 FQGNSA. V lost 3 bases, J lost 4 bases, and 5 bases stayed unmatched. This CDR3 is CASSFGGGAPDTQYF. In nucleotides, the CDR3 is TGTGCCAGCAGCTTTGGCGGGGGGGCACCAGATACGCAGTATTTT. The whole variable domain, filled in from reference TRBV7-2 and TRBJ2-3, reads GAGVSQSPSNKVTEKGKDVELRCDPISGHTALYWYRQSLGQGLEFLIYFQGNSAPDKSGLPSDRFSAERTGGSVSTLTIQRTQQEDSAVYLCASSFGGGAPDTQYFGPGTRLTVL.

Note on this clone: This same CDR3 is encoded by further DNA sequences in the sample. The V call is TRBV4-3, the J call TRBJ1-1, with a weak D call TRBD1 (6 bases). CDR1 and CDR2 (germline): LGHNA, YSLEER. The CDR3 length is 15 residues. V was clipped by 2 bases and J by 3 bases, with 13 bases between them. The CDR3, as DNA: TGCGCCAGCAGCCAAAACAGGGTTGTGGACACTGAAGCTTTCTTT. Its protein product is CASSQNRVVDTEAFF.